These T cell receptor beta chains were read from a single sample in a study of T cell responses to AZD1222 COVID-19 vaccine. Sequencing was performed with immunoSEQ multiplex PCR; in TCRdb, only in-frame clones are kept and a portion is missing. Of around 84,000 clones listed, about 85% were seen once; the top ten hold 1.5%. The sequenced sample was peripheral blood, obtained on day 0 of AZD1222 vaccination. These TCRs come from an adult in good health. The CDR3 runs from the conserved cysteine through the conserved F or W. D genes are given only for firm matches. The listing skips clone size in some rows; elsewhere it reads once, few, many or a size class.

J | D | size | V | CDR3 | DNA
TRBJ1-2 | TRBD1 | NA | TRBV2 | CASSGTGGYGYTF | TGTGCCAGCAGTGGGACAGGGGGCTATGGCTACACCTTC
TRBJ2-2 | TRBD1 | NA | TRBV5-8 | CASSRQGGQRELFF | TGTGCCAGCAGCCGACAGGGGGGCCAGAGGGAGCTGTTTTTT
TRBJ1-1 | NA | NA | TRBV30 | CALDFTTNTEAFF | TGTGCCTTAGATTTTACTACGAACACTGAAGCTTTCTTT
TRBJ2-3 | TRBD2 | NA | TRBV7-3 | CASSHTGGTDTQYF | TGTGCCAGCAGCCACACGGGAGGGACAGATACGCAGTATTTT
TRBJ1-4 | NA | NA | TRBV30 | CAWGQSTPLATNEKLFF | TGTGCCTGGGGACAGTCAACACCACTCGCAACTAATGAAAAACTGTTTTTT
TRBJ2-4 | TRBD1 | NA | TRBV5-8 | CASGQGDIQYF | TGTGCCAGCGGACAGGGGGACATTCAGTACTTC
TRBJ1-1 | NA | NA | TRBV2 | CASSDWQQNTEAFF | TGTGCCAGCAGTGATTGGCAGCAGAACACTGAAGCTTTCTTT
TRBJ2-7 | NA | NA | TRBV12-3/TRBV12-4 | CASSGSYEQYF | TGTGCCAGCAGTGGCTCCTACGAGCAGTACTTC
TRBJ2-5 | NA | NA | TRBV7-2 | CASSTYEETQYF | TGTGCCAGCAGCACCTATGAAGAGACCCAGTACTTC
TRBJ1-2 | TRBD1 | NA | TRBV5-1 | CASSLEYRDSYGYTF | TGCGCCAGCAGCTTGGAATACCGGGACAGCTATGGCTACACCTTC
TRBJ1-1 | TRBD1 | NA | TRBV27 | CASRTGDTEAFF | TGTGCCAGCAGAACAGGGGACACTGAAGCTTTCTTT
TRBJ2-1 | NA | NA | TRBV7-6 | CASSLGRGEQFF | TGTGCCAGCAGCTTAGGTCGGGGTGAGCAGTTCTTC
TRBJ2-3 | TRBD2 | NA | TRBV7-2 | CASSPVAGGTADTQYF | TGTGCCAGCAGCCCGGTAGCGGGAGGGACCGCAGATACGCAGTATTTT
TRBJ1-5 | NA | NA | TRBV5-1 | CASSFGPPEPQHF | TGCGCCAGCAGCTTCGGACCTCCCGAACCCCAGCATTTT
TRBJ1-2 | TRBD1 | NA | TRBV29-1 | CSVDDRGLPNYGYTF | TGCAGCGTTGACGACAGGGGGCTACCTAACTATGGCTACACCTTC
TRBJ1-6 | TRBD1 | NA | TRBV7-9 | CASSGWTGRNSPLHF | TGTGCCAGCAGCGGGTGGACAGGGAGAAATTCACCCCTCCACTTT
TRBJ1-5 | TRBD1 | NA | TRBV4-2 | CASSQEVGLGGHQPQHF | TGTGCCAGCAGCCAAGAAGTGGGGTTAGGGGGCCACCAGCCCCAGCATTTT
TRBJ2-3 | NA | NA | TRBV10-2 | CASSELGDTQYF | TGCGCCAGCAGTGAACTAGGCGATACGCAGTATTTT
TRBJ2-3 | TRBD2 | once | TRBV5-6 | CASSSGGLSSTDTQYF | TGTGCCAGCAGCTCGGGGGGACTATCTAGCACAGATACGCAGTATTTT
TRBJ2-1 | NA | NA | TRBV7-8 | CASSRALVGSYNEQFF | TGTGCCAGCAGCAGGGCACTAGTGGGGTCCTACAATGAGCAGTTCTTC
TRBJ1-1 | NA | NA | TRBV30 | CAWSVGVRTEAFF | TGTGCCTGGAGTGTAGGGGTGCGGACTGAAGCTTTCTTT
TRBJ1-2 | NA | NA | TRBV5-1 | CASSGREGYGYTF | TGCGCCAGCTCCGGACGCGAAGGCTATGGCTACACCTTC
TRBJ1-2 | NA | NA | TRBV10-3 | CAISVDSNNGYTF | TGTGCCATCAGTGTGGACAGTAATAATGGCTACACCTTC
TRBJ1-2 | NA | NA | TRBV5-1 | CASSLDNPFYGYTF | TGCGCCAGCAGCTTGGACAACCCTTTCTATGGCTACACCTTC
TRBJ1-4 | NA | NA | TRBV11-2 | CASSPDQEKLFF | TGTGCCAGCAGTCCAGATCAGGAAAAACTGTTTTTT
TRBJ1-1 | NA | once | TRBV19 | CASRRHLDTEAFF | TGTGCCAGTAGACGCCATTTAGACACTGAAGCTTTCTTT
TRBJ2-3 | NA | NA | TRBV2 | CASGEDPRVPDTQYF | TGTGCCAGCGGGGAGGACCCGCGGGTCCCAGATACGCAGTATTTT
TRBJ1-2 | NA | NA | TRBV30 | CAWSPRGYGYTF | TGTGCCTGGAGTCCTAGGGGGTATGGCTACACCTTC
TRBJ2-1 | TRBD2 | NA | TRBV19 | CATVNEAGVGNEQFF | TGTGCCACCGTAAATGAGGCGGGAGTCGGCAATGAGCAGTTCTTC
TRBJ1-1 | NA | NA | TRBV2 | CASSARVTSPNTEAFF | TGTGCCAGCAGTGCCAGGGTAACCTCTCCGAACACTGAAGCTTTCTTT
TRBJ1-4 | NA | NA | TRBV11-2 | CASSLGFNEKLFF | TGTGCCAGCAGCTTAGGGTTTAATGAAAAACTGTTTTTT
TRBJ2-4 | TRBD1 | NA | TRBV6-5 | CASRGQVNQYF | TGTGCCAGCAGGGGACAGGTGAATCAGTACTTC
TRBJ1-2 | TRBD1 | NA | TRBV12-3/TRBV12-4 | CASSRDRDGYTF | TGTGCCAGCAGCAGGGACAGGGATGGCTACACCTTC
TRBJ2-1 | TRBD2 | once | TRBV11-3 | CASSSGGSYNEQFF | TGTGCCAGCAGCTCGGGGGGCTCCTACAATGAGCAGTTCTTC
TRBJ1-5 | TRBD1 | NA | TRBV5-1 | CASSPTGVGNQPQHF | TGCGCCAGCAGCCCCACAGGGGTGGGCAATCAGCCCCAGCATTTT
TRBJ1-1 | NA | NA | TRBV5-8 | CASSLAPANTEAFF | TGTGCCAGCAGCTTGGCCCCAGCGAACACTGAAGCTTTCTTT
TRBJ1-1 | TRBD1 | NA | TRBV29-1 | CSVEGGQGANTEAFF | TGCAGCGTTGAGGGGGGACAGGGGGCGAACACTGAAGCTTTCTTT
TRBJ1-1 | NA | NA | TRBV6-2/TRBV6-3 | CASSGAGPGAEAFF | TGTGCCAGCAGTGGGGCGGGCCCGGGGGCAGAGGCTTTCTTT
TRBJ1-6 | NA | NA | TRBV4-2 | CASSQDLGSAMDSPLHF | TGTGCCAGCAGCCAAGATCTCGGGTCAGCCATGGATTCACCCCTCCACTTT
TRBJ2-5 | TRBD2 | few | TRBV10-3 | CAIRSGSGSVETQYF | TGTGCCATCCGTAGCGGGAGTGGTTCCGTTGAGACCCAGTACTTC
TRBJ1-1 | NA | NA | TRBV19 | CASSISAMNTEAFF | TGTGCCAGTAGTATCTCAGCCATGAACACTGAAGCTTTCTTT
TRBJ2-1 | NA | NA | TRBV12-3/TRBV12-4 | CASSLTSSLLF | TGTGCCAGCAGTTTAACCTCGAGCTTACTCTTC
TRBJ2-4 | NA | NA | TRBV19 | CASSPKTHRAKNIQYF | TGTGCCAGTAGCCCTAAGACCCACCGAGCCAAAAACATTCAGTACTTC
TRBJ1-4 | NA | NA | TRBV5-8 | CASSLGGGAATNEKLFF | TGTGCCAGCAGCTTAGGCGGAGGAGCCGCAACTAATGAAAAACTGTTTTTT
TRBJ1-1 | NA | few | TRBV27 | CASSPGRNTEAFF | TGTGCCAGCAGTCCAGGGCGGAACACTGAAGCTTTCTTT
TRBJ1-1 | NA | NA | TRBV6-5 | CASSYSPGQNTEAFF | TGTGCCAGCAGTTACTCCCCAGGTCAGAACACTGAAGCTTTCTTT
TRBJ2-1 | TRBD2 | few | TRBV20-1 | CSASRFQVRLAAYNEQFF | TGCAGTGCTAGTCGTTTTCAGGTTCGACTAGCAGCCTACAATGAGCAGTTCTTC
TRBJ2-1 | TRBD2 | NA | TRBV29-1 | CSVDPGGNEQFF | TGCAGCGTTGATCCGGGGGGCAATGAGCAGTTCTTC
TRBJ2-5 | TRBD2 | few | TRBV4-1 | CASSSSSLAGQETQYF | TGCGCCAGCAGTTCAAGTAGCCTAGCGGGGCAAGAGACCCAGTACTTC
TRBJ1-5 | NA | NA | TRBV4-3 | CASSQDAITGTHQPQHF | TGCGCCAGCAGCCAAGATGCCATTACAGGGACCCATCAGCCCCAGCATTTT